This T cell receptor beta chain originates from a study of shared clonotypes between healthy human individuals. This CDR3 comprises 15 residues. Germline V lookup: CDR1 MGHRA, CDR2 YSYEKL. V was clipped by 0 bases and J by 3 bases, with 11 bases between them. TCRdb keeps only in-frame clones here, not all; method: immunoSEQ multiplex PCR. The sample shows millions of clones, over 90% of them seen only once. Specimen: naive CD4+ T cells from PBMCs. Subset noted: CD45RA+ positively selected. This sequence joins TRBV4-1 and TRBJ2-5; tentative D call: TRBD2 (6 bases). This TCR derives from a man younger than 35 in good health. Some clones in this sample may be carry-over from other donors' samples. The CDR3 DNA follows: TGCGCCAGCAGCCAAGAGGAGGGGCGAAAAGAGACCCAGTACTTC. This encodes CASSQEEGRKETQYF.